The present T cell receptor beta chain was sequenced within a study of tumor-infiltrating lymphocytes in primary liver carcinoma. This clonotype was recorded a few times. Total RNA (around 500 ng) served as template for TCR beta cDNA synthesis primed by a constant-region primer. Generation of the TCR beta libraries relied on three nested multiplex PCR rounds using slightly modified ARM-PCR. The two initial PCR rounds, ten to eleven cycles each, used TRBV1-TRBV30 forward and C-beta reverse primers. TCRdb re-called the multiplex PCR reads with MiXCR, one entry per CDR3 protein. The sample lists 100,000 to 150,000 distinct CDR3 sequences, 64% seen once, with more than 7% in the top ten. CDR3 length equals 17 residues. Germline values: CDR1 KGHDR, CDR2 SFDVKD. The J segment lost 2 bases and the V segment lost 3 bases, leaving 5 bases of the junction unmatched. Investigators took RNA and DNA out together from about 19-30 mg of unsorted bulk tissue. Five distinct regions per tumor were sampled.

This rearrangement joins TRBV24-1 to TRBJ2-3, with TRBD2 identical over 12 bases. This sequence originates from a woman in her sixties with primary liver carcinoma and hepatitis B virus infection. Sequenced material: liver tumor tissue from sampling region 3. Sample subset: tumor region T3, left-lateral pole. CDR3 DNA: TGTGCCACCAGTGATCAAACTAGCGGGAGGACCACAGATACGCAGTATTTT. Encoded protein: CATSDQTSGRTTDTQYF.